The entry below describes one T cell receptor (beta chain). The sample belongs to a study of blood T cell repertoires in COVID-19. Study summary: Both acute and convalescent COVID-19 samples were obtained from the United States, Italy and Spain. From T cells, B-cell-depleted T cells, or PBMCs came the material, which was cDNA or gDNA.

As handled by the study authors: Reference gene primer amplification yielded estimated nucleated cell counts. Libraries were prepared by immunoSEQ multiplex PCR; TCRdb keeps only in-frame clonotypes and omits some of them. That table supplies the V and J calls and clone size; D and trimming were determined from the DNA. The sample contains around 86,000 clones, 84% of which appear only once. V lost 4 bases to trimming and J lost 1 base; unmatched junction nucleotides: 11. CDR3 length: 18 residues. Germline V CDR1 and CDR2: MDHEN, SYDVKM. Sequenced: peripheral blood. This TCR was sampled from a human donor in a cohort sampled during active COVID-19. The J gene is TRBJ1-3, the V gene TRBV28, with 9 bases that match TRBD1. Written as DNA, the CDR3 is TGTGCCAGCAGTTCCCTCCGGGGACAGGGACGTTCTGGAAACACCATATATTTT. Its protein is CASSSLRGQGRSGNTIYF.